This section outlines one T cell receptor (beta chain) sequence together with its context. Its antigen is not identified. Researchers used the Oncomine TCR Beta short-read assay to sequence DNA from cultured CD4+ T cells. Each CDR3 protein is one row after TCRdb ran MiXCR on the PCR reads. The repertoire includes about 14,000 distinct CDR3 sequences, about 28% of them detected once, and roughly a sixth sits in the top ten. This sample stems from a study of vaccination and CD4 T cells after COVID-19. Treatment indicated: roughly ten-day PBMC culture with coronavirus spike peptide pools or control peptides (ViraFEST assay). Germline V gene data show CDR1 as MNHNS and CDR2 as SASEGT. The CDR3 is 12 amino acids. Trimming pared 4 bases from V and 7 bases from J, leaving 8 bases between.

This sequence originates from a human donor with COVID-19. This sequence joins TRBV6-1 and TRBJ1-5; D unresolved. The sequencing input was cultured CD4+ T cells from blood. CDR3 nucleotide sequence: TGTGCCAGCAGTGGAGCCTGGCAGCCCCAGCATTTT. Its translation is CASSGAWQPQHF.